Listed below are T cell receptor beta chains from one sample, sequenced in a study of shared clonotypes between healthy human individuals. TCRdb keeps only in-frame clones here, not all; method: immunoSEQ multiplex PCR. Of almost 700,000 clones in the sample, about 91% were seen once. Sequencing was performed on naive CD8+ T cells sorted from blood. The receptors stem from a man in his thirties or forties in good health. CDR3s include the opening cysteine and the closing phenylalanine or tryptophan. D genes are given only for firm matches.

CDR3 protein: CASSAWDGDYEQYF; V gene: TRBV9; CDR3 length: 14; J gene: TRBJ2-7; D gene: -
CDR3 protein: CASSIDGEYNEQFF; V gene: TRBV19; CDR3 length: 14; J gene: TRBJ2-1; D gene: -
CDR3 protein: CASSLATDYGYTF; V gene: TRBV27; CDR3 length: 13; J gene: TRBJ1-2; D gene: -
CDR3 protein: CASSLPGRSSYEQYF; V gene: TRBV7-9; CDR3 length: 15; J gene: TRBJ2-7; D gene: -
CDR3 protein: CASSLDFSNTEAFF; V gene: TRBV5-6; CDR3 length: 14; J gene: TRBJ1-1; D gene: -
CDR3 protein: CTHMSSEERNTEAFF; V gene: TRBV29-1; CDR3 length: 15; J gene: TRBJ1-1; D gene: -
CDR3 protein: CASSPQLQGPGNEQFF; V gene: TRBV28; CDR3 length: 16; J gene: TRBJ2-1; D gene: -
CDR3 protein: CASSRTGGSYNEQFF; V gene: TRBV11-3; CDR3 length: 15; J gene: TRBJ2-1; D gene: TRBD1
CDR3 protein: CSVETGTSGANTGELFF; V gene: TRBV29-1; CDR3 length: 17; J gene: TRBJ2-2; D gene: TRBD2
CDR3 protein: CASSFFWDTHEKLFF; V gene: TRBV7-8; CDR3 length: 15; J gene: TRBJ1-4; D gene: -
CDR3 protein: CASSFEPNRETQYF; V gene: TRBV7-9; CDR3 length: 14; J gene: TRBJ2-5; D gene: -
CDR3 protein: CASSERSGIFYNEQFF; V gene: TRBV6-1; CDR3 length: 16; J gene: TRBJ2-1; D gene: -
CDR3 protein: CASSPQGRETQYF; V gene: TRBV27; CDR3 length: 13; J gene: TRBJ2-5; D gene: -
CDR3 protein: CASRGRDAGEYGYTF; V gene: TRBV2; CDR3 length: 15; J gene: TRBJ1-2; D gene: -
CDR3 protein: CASSQVPAGGSTGELFF; V gene: TRBV4-1; CDR3 length: 17; J gene: TRBJ2-2; D gene: TRBD2
CDR3 protein: CASSLQLAGPFGYEQYF; V gene: TRBV13; CDR3 length: 17; J gene: TRBJ2-7; D gene: TRBD2
CDR3 protein: CASSPREVVDTQYF; V gene: TRBV5-1; CDR3 length: 14; J gene: TRBJ2-3; D gene: TRBD2
CDR3 protein: CASSDSGDGYNEQFF; V gene: TRBV6-4; CDR3 length: 15; J gene: TRBJ2-1; D gene: -
CDR3 protein: CASSFPGTSSDTQYF; V gene: TRBV7-9; CDR3 length: 15; J gene: TRBJ2-3; D gene: TRBD2
CDR3 protein: CASSTNTGMAKDTQYF; V gene: TRBV5-1; CDR3 length: 16; J gene: TRBJ2-3; D gene: -
CDR3 protein: CASSLGAGIAEAFF; V gene: TRBV5-4; CDR3 length: 14; J gene: TRBJ1-1; D gene: -